These 30 T cell receptor beta chains originate from one sample sequenced in a study of T cell responses to AZD1222 COVID-19 vaccine. TCRdb's table, derived via immunoSEQ multiplex PCR, lists solely in-frame clones and lacks some. The sample has more than 150,000 clones, approximately 90% seen once. The sequenced sample was peripheral blood, obtained on day 0 of AZD1222 vaccination. The receptors derive from an adult in good health.

The chain recombines TRBV6-5 with TRBJ1-1; perhaps TRBD1 as D (5 bases). Germline assignment: CDR1 MNHEY and CDR2 SVGAGI. The CDR3 runs 11 residues. The V and J ends lost 11 bases and 7 bases respectively, with 14 bases between them. The CDR3 loop reads CAARGELEAFF. CDR3 nucleotides: TGTGCCGCTAGGGGAGAGCTTGAAGCTTTCTTT.

The chain has TRBV6-5 and TRBJ2-7, with D perhaps TRBD1 (6 bases). CDR3 length equals 14 residues. V was clipped by 4 bases and J by 4 bases, with 14 bases between them. Germline V CDR1 and CDR2: MNHEY, SVGAGI. For the CDR3, the DNA is TGTGCCAGCAGTTTAACAGGGAGATATTACGAGCAGTACTTC. Its protein is CASSLTGRYYEQYF.

The gene calls are TRBV24-1 and TRBJ1-4; perhaps TRBD1 as D (5 bases). Germline CDR1 and CDR2: KGHDR and SFDVKD. V lost 7 bases, J lost 7 bases, and 12 bases lay in between. CDR3 length equals 13 residues. The CDR3 region has the DNA TGTGCCACCAGCGGGGGGAACAGTGAAAAACTGTTTTTT. Its translation is CATSGGNSEKLFF.

This chain joins TRBV6-2 or TRBV6-3 and TRBJ1-2, with D possibly matching TRBD1 (6 bases). The V end was cut by 5 bases, the J end by 1 base, with 14 bases between. The CDR3 sequence is 15 residues long. The germline CDR1 and CDR2 sequences are MNHEY and SVGEGT. CDR3 sequence reads: CASSLDSPFNYGYTF. CDR3 in DNA: TGTGCCAGCAGTCTGGACAGTCCATTTAACTATGGCTACACCTTC.

This clone came up once. The rearrangement links TRBV10-3 to TRBJ1-2; weak D call: TRBD1 (6 bases). Deletions cut 6 bases from V and 6 bases from J, with 23 bases between. Germline-derived CDR1 and CDR2 are ENHRY and SYGVKD. The CDR3 consists of 16 residues. CDR3 in DNA: TGTGCCATCAGGACCCTTCCACTTGGGGGCTTCGATGGCTACACCTTC. Its translation: CAIRTLPLGGFDGYTF.

The V gene is TRBV4-2, the J gene TRBJ2-2; 7 nucleotides line up with TRBD1. The V gene end was trimmed by 4 bases and the J gene end by 0 bases; junction bases not matched to a gene: 5. Germline V gives CDR1 LGHNA, CDR2 YNFKEQ. The CDR3 spans 16 residues. The CDR3 DNA reads as TGTGCCAGCAGCCCTACCGGGACAGCGAACACCGGGGAGCTGTTTTTT. Its protein product is CASSPTGTANTGELFF.

This chain connects TRBV15 to TRBJ1-1, with D hard to call. The V and J ends lost 1 base and 7 bases respectively, with 7 bases between them. The germline gives CDR1 LNHNV, CDR2 YYDKDF (reference sequence). CDR3 length: 12 amino acids. CDR3 sequence: CATSRGVSEAFF. Written as DNA, the CDR3 is TGTGCCACCAGCAGAGGTGTCAGTGAAGCTTTCTTT.

About this clone itself: In the same sample, other DNA sequences code for this CDR3. The chain carries TRBV19 and TRBJ1-1; possibly TRBD1 for D (6 bases). CDR3 length: 14 residues. Germline V gene data show CDR1 as LNHDA and CDR2 as SQIVND (reference sequence). The V end was cut by 3 bases, the J end by 0 bases, with 8 bases between. The CDR3 coding sequence is TGTGCCAGTAGTATTAGGGGGATGAACACTGAAGCTTTCTTT. It specifies CASSIRGMNTEAFF.

The chain links TRBV28 to TRBJ1-4, with no clear D. This CDR3 spans 15 amino acids. The ends were cut back, 2 bases at V and 0 bases at J, with 7 bases in the middle. CDR1 and CDR2 (germline): MDHEN, SYDVKM. The DNA for the CDR3 is TGTGCCAGCAGTTTAATGGGCGCAACTAATGAAAAACTGTTTTTT. This translates into CASSLMGATNEKLFF.

The rearrangement uses TRBV5-1 and TRBJ1-5; D is undetermined. Germline lookup yields CDR1 SGHRS and CDR2 YFSETQ. This CDR3 comprises 15 residues. V was trimmed by 0 bases and J by 4 bases, leaving 11 bases between them. In DNA form, the CDR3 reads TGCGCCAGCAGCTTGGGTGGAAATACAAATCAGCCCCAGCATTTT. This translates into CASSLGGNTNQPQHF.

V usage is TRBV5-5 and J usage is TRBJ1-1; TRBD1 agrees at 7 bases. This CDR3 has 14 residues. Germline CDR1 and CDR2: SGHKS and YYEKEE (reference sequence). V shed 4 bases and J 4 bases; nucleotides not matched to a gene: 7. The CDR3: CASSQDRIRTEAFF. The DNA for the CDR3 is TGTGCCAGCAGCCAGGACAGGATTCGCACTGAAGCTTTCTTT.

The J gene is TRBJ1-1, the V gene TRBV5-5; unclear D gene. This CDR3 region has 14 residues. Germline V gene sequence: CDR1 SGHKS, CDR2 YYEKEE (reference sequence). The V end lost 0 bases, the J end lost 2 bases, and 8 bases lay between the germline ends. This CDR3 is CASSLGLANTEAFF. CDR3 DNA sequence: TGTGCCAGCAGCTTGGGTCTCGCTAACACTGAAGCTTTCTTT.

This clone was seen a handful of times. The genes are TRBV7-8 and TRBJ2-7; TRBD1 is a possible D gene (7 bases). Trimming left V 5 bases short and J 2 bases short, with 13 bases between. The CDR3 totals 14 residues. The germline V gene has CDR1 SGHVS and CDR2 FQNEAQ. Here the CDR3 DNA reads TGTGCCAGCAGCCTGACAGGGACTGCCTACGAGCAGTACTTC. Its protein product is CASSLTGTAYEQYF.

The CDR3 spells CASRLYAAGGNQPQHF. The CDR3 DNA reads TGTGCCAGCAGACTTTATGCCGCGGGGGGCAATCAGCCCCAGCATTTT. The rearrangement links TRBV2 to TRBJ1-5, with a possible D match to TRBD1 (5 bases). Germline values: CDR1 SNHLY, CDR2 FYNNEI. The CDR3 consists of 16 residues. Trimming stripped 6 bases from V and 2 bases from J, with 17 bases between.

This clone was recorded only once. The rearrangement links TRBV29-1 to TRBJ1-3; 11 bases fit TRBD1. Per germline, CDR1 SQVTM and CDR2 ANQGSEA. CDR3 size: 16 residues. Unmatched junction bases numbered 12, after V lost 7 bases and J lost 4 bases. CDR3 protein: CSATITDRGQGNTIYF. In nucleotides, the CDR3 is TGCAGCGCCACGATTACGGACAGGGGGCAAGGAAACACCATATATTTT.

The rearrangement joins TRBV6-1 to TRBJ1-3; D gene ambiguous. There are 15 residues in the CDR3. V lost 2 bases and J 0 bases, leaving 8 bases between the germline ends. The germline CDR1 and CDR2 sequences are MNHNS and SASEGT. CDR3 region: CASSENIGSGNTIYF. In nucleotides, the CDR3 is TGTGCCAGCAGTGAAAACATCGGCTCTGGAAACACCATATATTTT.

This clone was counted a single time. This rearrangement joins TRBV19 to TRBJ1-1, with D perhaps matching TRBD1 (5 bases). This CDR3 is built from 13 residues. V lost 2 bases, J lost 4 bases, and 8 bases lay in between. Germline assignment: CDR1 LNHDA and CDR2 SQIVND (reference sequence). The CDR3 sequence: CASSIIRATEAFF. The CDR3 DNA sequence: TGTGCCAGTAGTATAATCAGGGCCACTGAAGCTTTCTTT.

The rearrangement links TRBV3-1 (or the pseudogene TRBV3-2) to TRBJ2-1; D gene uncertain. The length of the CDR3 is 15 residues. CDR1 and CDR2 (germline): LGHDT, YNNKEL (reference sequence). Between the trimmed V and J ends, which lost 1 base and 1 base, there was a span of 8 bases. CDR3 sequence (DNA): TGTGCCAGCAGCCAAGCCTTTGTTTCCTACAATGAGCAGTTCTTC. This codes for CASSQAFVSYNEQFF.

This clone came up once. The V gene is TRBV7-2, the J gene TRBJ1-5, with D possibly TRBD1 on 6 matching bases. The V end lost 2 bases, the J end lost 4 bases, and 9 bases lay between the germline ends. Germline V lookup: CDR1 SGHTA, CDR2 FQGNSA. The CDR3 is made up of 14 amino acids. In nucleotides, the CDR3 is TGTGCCAGCAGCTTAATGCAGGGGAATCAGCCCCAGCATTTT. This sequence encodes CASSLMQGNQPQHF.

The rearrangement links TRBV2 to TRBJ2-1, with D unresolved. The V and J ends lost 1 base and 8 bases respectively, with 15 bases between them. The length of the CDR3 is 15 residues. Germline V gene sequence: CDR1 SNHLY, CDR2 FYNNEI. CDR3: CASSEEAQESDEQFF. The CDR3 DNA reads as TGTGCCAGCAGTGAAGAGGCGCAGGAGAGCGATGAGCAGTTCTTC.

The chain couples TRBV27 to TRBJ2-7; a possible D gene is TRBD1 (6 bases). The CDR3 extends over 15 amino acids. V lost 3 bases, J lost 3 bases, and 15 bases lay in between. Per the germline V gene, CDR1 is MNHEY and CDR2 is SMNVEV (reference sequence). DNA of the CDR3: TGTGCCAGCAGTTTGGGATGGGACAACTACTACGAGCAGTACTTC. Translation: CASSLGWDNYYEQYF.

V and J are TRBV3-1 (or the pseudogene TRBV3-2) and TRBJ1-2; 7 bases are a match to TRBD1. The germline CDR1 and CDR2 sequences are LGHDT and YNNKEL (reference sequence). V was pared by 1 base and J by 4 bases, with 9 bases of the junction left unmatched. The CDR3 is 16 amino acids. CDR3 sequence reads: CASSQGKRGLLYGYTF. CDR3 coding DNA: TGTGCCAGCAGCCAAGGGAAAAGGGGGCTACTCTATGGCTACACCTTC.

This chain joins TRBV2 and TRBJ2-7; the match to TRBD1 covers 7 bases. CDR1 and CDR2 (germline): SNHLY, FYNNEI. CDR3 size: 14 residues. V trimming: 8 bases; J trimming: 6 bases; junction bases outside the gene matches: 13. CDR3 residues: CASAANGQASEQYF. Here the CDR3 DNA reads TGTGCCAGCGCTGCTAATGGACAGGCCAGCGAGCAGTACTTC.

The chain links TRBV7-2 to TRBJ1-5; D gene ambiguous. The CDR3 length is 13 residues. Trimming cost V 5 bases and J 9 bases, with 14 bases left between them. Germline CDR1 SGHTA, CDR2 FQGNSA. The CDR3, as DNA: TGTGCCAGCAGCCCCGGGAGACACCTGCCCCAGCATTTT. Amino acids: CASSPGRHLPQHF.

This clone occurred once. The gene calls are TRBV6-6 and TRBJ1-4, with 8 bases matching TRBD1. Germline CDR1 and CDR2: MNHNY and SVGAGI (reference sequence). The trim removed 5 bases at V and 13 bases at J, leaving 12 bases unmatched. The CDR3 runs to 14 residues. The CDR3 sequence: CASSARGPGGGLFF. Here the CDR3 DNA reads TGTGCCAGCAGTGCCAGGGGGCCAGGGGGAGGACTGTTTTTT.

The chain couples TRBV11-2 to TRBJ1-4, with TRBD1 matching over 8 bases. The J segment lost 2 bases and the V segment lost 0 bases, leaving 11 bases of the junction unmatched. Germline CDR1 and CDR2: SGHAT and FQNNGV. The length of the CDR3 is 19 residues. The CDR3 bases are TGTGCCAGCAGCTTAGATTTCTACACCCGGGACAGGACTAATGAAAAACTGTTTTTT. Translated, it gives CASSLDFYTRDRTNEKLFF.

CDR3 amino acids: CASSPDTGAVAPLHF. CDR3 DNA sequence: TGTGCCAGCTCACCGGACACAGGGGCAGTAGCACCCCTCCACTTT. This rearrangement joins TRBV18 to TRBJ1-6, with 7 bases fitting TRBD1. The CDR3 loop spans 15 amino acids. With 3 bases clipped from V and 11 bases from J, the junction kept 10 bases outside the gene matches. Germline V lookup: CDR1 KGHSH, CDR2 LQKENI. The entire variable domain, with the rest obtained from reference TRBV18 and TRBJ1-6, is as follows: NAGVMQNPRHLVRRRGQEARLRCSPMKGHSHVYWYRQLPEEGLKFMVYLQKENIIDESGMPKERFSAEFPKEGPSILRIQQVVRGDSAAYFCASSPDTGAVAPLHFGNGTRLTVT.

The V and J genes are TRBV18 and TRBJ1-6, with D unclear. Germline V gives CDR1 KGHSH, CDR2 LQKENI. The CDR3 sequence is 13 residues long. V shed 2 bases and J shed 5 bases, with 4 bases lying between them. The CDR3: CASSPNDNSPLHF. The CDR3 DNA is TGTGCCAGCTCACCAAATGATAATTCACCCCTCCACTTT.

J is TRBJ1-5 and V is TRBV5-5; 10 bases are a match to TRBD1. Germline V gives CDR1 SGHKS, CDR2 YYEKEE (reference sequence). This CDR3 contains 15 residues. J gave up 7 bases and V 0 bases, and 4 bases lay outside the gene matches. This CDR3 reads CASSLGQGAWQPQHF. The CDR3 bases are TGTGCCAGCAGCTTGGGACAGGGGGCATGGCAGCCCCAGCATTTT.

This clone appeared a single time. The J gene is TRBJ2-2, the V gene TRBV27; 8 nucleotides align to TRBD1. V shed 2 bases, J shed 7 bases, and the junction held 12 bases outside the gene matches. Looked up from germline, CDR1 is MNHEY and CDR2 is SMNVEV (reference sequence). The length of the CDR3 is 17 residues. The CDR3 sequence is CASSLPPTGGSVGELFF. In DNA form, the CDR3 reads TGTGCCAGCAGTTTACCCCCCACAGGGGGTTCGGTCGGGGAGCTGTTTTTT.